By share, the clone carrying this T cell receptor (beta chain) counts as medium-sized. Its antigen is as yet unknown. Source material was 2 million unsorted PBMCs, stored at -80 °C in RNAlater. The cDNA was synthesized by means of template-switch 5'RACE, which was carried out with 10-nucleotide random UMIs. Via MiXCR, TCRdb re-called the 5' RACE reads, giving one row per CDR3 protein. The table records about 20,000 distinct CDR3 sequences, 10% of them present only once. These data originate in a study of neurological immune-mediated disorders. Points from the study as a whole: Sharing of CDR3 amino acid sequences among expanded clones across subjects was absent, suggesting private repertoires in all groups.

V gave up 6 bases and J gave up 0 bases, with 12 bases separating them. The CDR3 loop spans 14 amino acids. Germline V gene data show CDR1 as DFQATT and CDR2 as SNEGSKA (reference sequence). The chain is built from TRBV20-1 and TRBJ1-3; maybe TRBD1 (6 bases). The source is a woman aged 55-70 years with HTLV-1-associated myelopathy (HAM/TSP). The specimen sequenced was PBMCs. This CDR3 is CSAAGGASGNTIYF. The DNA of the CDR3 is TGCAGTGCCGCCGGGGGGGCCTCTGGAAACACCATATATTTT.